The entry below gives a single T cell receptor beta chain sequence along with its context. Its antigen is as yet unknown. Germline V gives CDR1 SGDLS, CDR2 YYNGEE. V lost 4 bases, J lost 5 bases, and 14 bases lay in between. The CDR3 sequence is 14 residues long. Both iRepertoire HTBI primers and Arm-PCR of CDR3 regions were used to build the TCR beta libraries. TCRdb ran MiXCR on the multiplex PCR reads and lists one entry per CDR3 protein. Found here are about 460,000 distinct CDR3 sequences, approximately 22% of them singletons; the top ten hold about 12%. This entry is derived from a study of regulatory T cells in long-lasting Graves disease. Time point meaning: persistent/refractory GD, antithyroid drugs over 5 years with positive TRAb. The TCR library was prepared using RNA isolated from PBMCs. Study-wide results and limits: It is possible that accuracy was reduced by the small size of the sample.

This chain uses TRBV9 with TRBJ2-3; D perhaps matches TRBD2 (6 bases). This sequence originates from a female donor with Graves disease. This sample comprised peripheral blood mononuclear cells (PBMCs), obtained when the disease was refractory, from a patient treated with antithyroid drugs. For the CDR3, the DNA is TGTGCCAGCAGCTCCTCGGGGGACGTAGATACGCAGTATTTT. As protein: CASSSSGDVDTQYF. Together with reference TRBV9 and TRBJ2-3, the CDR3 gives the full variable domain: DSGVTQTPKHLITATGQRVTLRCSPRSGDLSVYWYQQSLDQGLQFLIQYYNGEERAKGNILERFSAQQFPDLHSELNLSSLELGDSALYFCASSSSGDVDTQYFGPGTRLTVL.